Listed here are 12 T cell receptor beta chains from one sample, sequenced in a study of control samples from healthy donors and cancer patients. The protocol was immunoSEQ multiplex PCR, while the TCRdb copy is restricted to in-frame clones and leaves out a portion. The repertoire holds roughly 450,000 clones, with over 75% as singletons. Source material: PBMCs. These receptors came from a man aged 35 to 55 with head and neck cancer.

The chain employs TRBV19 and TRBJ1-2, with D possibly TRBD1 on 5 matching bases. In germline, CDR1 is LNHDA, CDR2 SQIVND (reference sequence). V lost 5 bases and J lost 2, with 15 bases in between. This CDR3 comprises 15 residues. The CDR3 DNA follows: TGTGCCAGTAGTCCATGGGGCTCAGGCAACTATGGCTACACCTTC. The encoded protein is CASSPWGSGNYGYTF.

The chain recombines TRBV23-1 with TRBJ1-3, with a possible D match to TRBD1 (5 bases). TRBV23-1 is annotated as an ORF whose role is uncertain. The ends were cut back, 6 bases at V and 2 bases at J, with 8 bases in the middle. CDR3 length: 13 amino acids. The CDR3 sequence: CASRRDAGNTIYF. The CDR3 coding sequence is TGCGCCAGCAGAAGGGACGCTGGAAACACCATATATTTT.

On this clone itself: The same CDR3 arises from other DNA sequences in this sample as well. This CDR3 is CASSLGRGQPQHF. The CDR3 nucleotides read TGCGCCAGCAGCTTGGGTCGGGGCCAGCCCCAGCATTTT. This chain uses TRBV5-1 with TRBJ1-5, with a tentative D call TRBD1 (5 bases). The CDR3 spans 13 residues. Deletions cut 0 bases from V and 7 bases from J, with 8 bases between. Germline V gene lookup returns CDR1 SGHRS and CDR2 YFSETQ.

This clone came up once. V is TRBV6-5 and J is TRBJ2-1; 8 bases fit TRBD2. The CDR3 has 15 amino acids. V trimming: 6 bases; J trimming: 1 base; junction bases outside the gene matches: 5. Germline CDR1 MNHEY, CDR2 SVGAGI. In DNA form, the CDR3 reads TGTGCCAGCAGCTTAGCGGGATCGTCCTACAATGAGCAGTTCTTC. It specifies CASSLAGSSYNEQFF.

This chain uses TRBV4-2 with TRBJ1-5; 8 nucleotides agree with TRBD1. This CDR3 contains 14 residues. From germline, CDR1 is LGHNA and CDR2 YNFKEQ. J gave up 7 bases and V 0 bases, and 2 bases lay outside the gene matches. The CDR3 loop reads CASSQDQGAQPQHF. The CDR3, as DNA: TGTGCCAGCAGCCAAGATCAGGGGGCACAGCCCCAGCATTTT.

The V call is TRBV5-1, the J call TRBJ2-1, with a tentative D call TRBD2 (7 bases). Germline values: CDR1 SGHRS, CDR2 YFSETQ. The V and J ends lost 3 bases and 5 bases respectively, with 12 bases between them. The CDR3 extends over 14 amino acids. CDR3 in amino acids: CASSSRGGNNEQFF. DNA for the CDR3: TGCGCCAGCAGCTCCAGGGGAGGGAACAATGAGCAGTTCTTC.

The chain has TRBV10-3 and TRBJ2-7, with 12 bases aligning to TRBD2. In germline, CDR1 is ENHRY, CDR2 SYGVKD. Germline trimming cut 10 bases from V and 0 bases from J; bases unmatched to any gene: 13. The CDR3 runs to 17 residues. The CDR3 DNA is TGTGCCACCAAGACCGGGACTAGCGGGTCAGACTCCTACGAGCAGTACTTC. This codes for CATKTGTSGSDSYEQYF.

The genes are TRBV6-1 and TRBJ2-1, with TRBD2 identical over 7 bases. The trim removed 4 bases at V and 0 bases at J, leaving 9 bases unmatched. Germline CDR1 and CDR2: MNHNS and SASEGT. The CDR3 has 17 amino acids. This CDR3 is CASSATPGGSSYNEQFF. CDR3 nucleotides: TGTGCCAGCAGTGCCACCCCCGGCGGGAGCTCCTACAATGAGCAGTTCTTC.

The J gene is TRBJ2-7, the V gene TRBV7-8, with 8 bases aligning to TRBD1. The CDR3 is made up of 16 amino acids. CDR1 SGHVS and CDR2 FQNEAQ come from the germline V gene. With V trimmed by 5 bases and J by 2 bases, 11 bases remained unmatched. CDR3 residues: CASSPLGTGPPYEQYF. The CDR3 nucleotides read TGTGCCAGCAGCCCTCTCGGGACAGGCCCTCCCTACGAGCAGTACTTC.

The rearrangement links TRBV9 to TRBJ2-2; no firm D call. This CDR3 is 14 amino acids long. Germline V CDR1 and CDR2: SGDLS, YYNGEE. The V and J ends lost 7 bases and 3 bases respectively, with 13 bases between them. This chain's CDR3 is CASEKDGYTGELFF. Written as DNA, the CDR3 is TGTGCCAGCGAAAAAGACGGGTACACCGGGGAGCTGTTTTTT. The full variable domain, rest sourced from reference TRBV9 and TRBJ2-2, is DSGVTQTPKHLITATGQRVTLRCSPRSGDLSVYWYQQSLDQGLQFLIQYYNGEERAKGNILERFSAQQFPDLHSELNLSSLELGDSALYFCASEKDGYTGELFFGEGSRLTVL.

This chain uses TRBV5-1 with TRBJ2-3; D ambiguous. The CDR3 length is 15 residues. V was trimmed by 3 bases and J by 0 bases, leaving 11 bases between them. Germline CDR1 reads SGHRS; CDR2 reads YFSETQ. The CDR3 is CASSSTLSSTDTQYF. DNA of the CDR3: TGCGCCAGCAGCTCGACCCTATCTAGCACAGATACGCAGTATTTT.

This chain uses TRBV28 with TRBJ1-2, with 12 bases fitting TRBD1. CDR1 and CDR2 (germline): MDHEN, SYDVKM. CDR3 size: 16 residues. Trimming at V came to 11 bases and at J to 3 bases, leaving 13 bases not matched to a gene. CDR3 sequence: CAGRGTGGRWDYGYTF. The CDR3 bases are TGTGCCGGGCGGGGGACAGGGGGCAGGTGGGACTATGGCTACACCTTC.